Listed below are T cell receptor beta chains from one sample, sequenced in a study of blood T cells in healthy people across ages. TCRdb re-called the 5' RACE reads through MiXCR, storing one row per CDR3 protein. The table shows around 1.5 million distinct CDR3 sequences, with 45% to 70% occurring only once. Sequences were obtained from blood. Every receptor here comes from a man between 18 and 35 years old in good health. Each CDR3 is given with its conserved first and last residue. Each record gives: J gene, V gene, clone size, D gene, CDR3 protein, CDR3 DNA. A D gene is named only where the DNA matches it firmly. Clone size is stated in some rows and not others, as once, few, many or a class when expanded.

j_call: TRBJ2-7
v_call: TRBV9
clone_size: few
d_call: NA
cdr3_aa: CASSVAMREPSYEQYF
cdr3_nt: TGTGCCAGCAGCGTAGCTATGAGGGAACCGTCCTACGAGCAGTACTTC

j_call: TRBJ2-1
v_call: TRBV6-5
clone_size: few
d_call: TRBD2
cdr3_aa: CASSTPSGSVNEQFF
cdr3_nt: TGTGCCAGCAGTACCCCTAGCGGGAGTGTCAATGAGCAGTTCTTC

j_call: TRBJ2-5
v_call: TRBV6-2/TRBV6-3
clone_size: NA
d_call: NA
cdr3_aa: CASSPPRMEQYF
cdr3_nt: TGTGCCAGCAGTCCCCCCCGGATGGAGCAGTACTTC

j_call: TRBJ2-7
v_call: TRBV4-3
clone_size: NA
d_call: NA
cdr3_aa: CASSQAPQGRTYEQYF
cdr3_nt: TGCGCCAGCAGCCAAGCCCCACAGGGTAGGACCTACGAGCAGTACTTC

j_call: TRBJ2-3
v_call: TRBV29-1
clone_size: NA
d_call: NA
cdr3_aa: CSVVIDTQYF
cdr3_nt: TGCAGCGTTGTCATAGATACGCAGTATTTT

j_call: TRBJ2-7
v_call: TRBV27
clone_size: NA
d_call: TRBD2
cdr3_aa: CASSQGLAGGNTYEQYF
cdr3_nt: TGTGCCAGTTCTCAGGGACTAGCGGGGGGCAACACCTACGAGCAGTACTTC

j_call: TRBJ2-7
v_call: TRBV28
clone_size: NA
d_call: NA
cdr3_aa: CASRPTGSSSYEQYF
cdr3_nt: TGTGCCAGCAGACCAACGGGATCAAGCTCCTACGAGCAGTACTTC

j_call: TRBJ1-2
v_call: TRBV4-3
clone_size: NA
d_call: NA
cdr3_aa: CASSQDRDIEFYTF
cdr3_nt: TGCGCCAGCAGCCAAGATCGGGACATCGAATTCTACACCTTC

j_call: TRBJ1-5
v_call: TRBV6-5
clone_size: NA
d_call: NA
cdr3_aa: CASSYLGPGTSLRSNQPQHF
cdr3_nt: TGTGCCAGCAGTTACTTGGGGCCCGGGACATCCCTAAGGAGCAATCAGCCCCAGCATTTT

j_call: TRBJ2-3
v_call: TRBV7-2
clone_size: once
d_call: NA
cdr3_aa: CASSLEGSHTQYF
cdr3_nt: TGTGCCAGCAGCTTAGAGGGTTCACATACGCAGTATTTT

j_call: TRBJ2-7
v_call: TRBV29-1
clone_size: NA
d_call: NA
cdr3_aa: CSVDQGGAGEQYF
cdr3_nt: TGCAGCGTGGACCAAGGGGGGGCGGGCGAGCAGTACTTC

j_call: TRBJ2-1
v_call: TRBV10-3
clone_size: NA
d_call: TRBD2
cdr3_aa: CAIAGLVASEQFF
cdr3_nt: TGTGCCATAGCGGGACTAGTGGCAAGTGAGCAGTTCTTC

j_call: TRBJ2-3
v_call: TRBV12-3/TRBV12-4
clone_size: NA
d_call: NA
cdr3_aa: CASSLSASGDTQYF
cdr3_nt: TGTGCCAGCAGTTTGTCCGCTTCGGGGGATACGCAGTATTTT

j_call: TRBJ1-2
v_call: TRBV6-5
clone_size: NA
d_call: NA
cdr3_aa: CASTEGTFYGYTF
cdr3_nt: TGTGCCAGCACCGAAGGGACGTTTTACGGCTACACCTTC

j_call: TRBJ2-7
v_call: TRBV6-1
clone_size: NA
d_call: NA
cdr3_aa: CASSEALDEQYF
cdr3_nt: TGTGCCAGCAGTGAGGCATTAGACGAGCAGTACTTC

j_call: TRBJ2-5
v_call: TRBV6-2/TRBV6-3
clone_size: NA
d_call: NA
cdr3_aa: CASGEYPVPETQYF
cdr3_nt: TGTGCCAGCGGCGAGTACCCAGTGCCAGAGACCCAGTACTTC

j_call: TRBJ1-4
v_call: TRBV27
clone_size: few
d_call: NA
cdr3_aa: CASSPNPGRNEKLFF
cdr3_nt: TGTGCCAGCAGCCCTAACCCGGGCCGAAATGAAAAACTGTTTTTT

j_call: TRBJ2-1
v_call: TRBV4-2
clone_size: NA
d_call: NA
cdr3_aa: CASSQDPGRLYNEQFF
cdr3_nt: TGTGCCAGCAGCCAAGATCCGGGGCGGTTATACAATGAGCAGTTCTTC

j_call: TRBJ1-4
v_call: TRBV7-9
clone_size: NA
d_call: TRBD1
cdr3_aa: CASSNTGVTLFF
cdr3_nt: TGTGCCAGCAGCAACACAGGGGTAACACTGTTTTTT

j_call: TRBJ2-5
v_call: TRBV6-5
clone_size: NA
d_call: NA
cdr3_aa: CASSDSNPGLTYKDEQYF
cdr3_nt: TGTGCCAGCAGTGACTCCAACCCGGGACTCACGTATAAAGATGAGCAGTACTTC

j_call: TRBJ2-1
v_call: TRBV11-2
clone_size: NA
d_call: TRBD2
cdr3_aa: CASRPAGTRKVHEQFF
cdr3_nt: TGTGCCAGCAGACCAGCCGGGACTAGAAAAGTCCATGAGCAGTTCTTC

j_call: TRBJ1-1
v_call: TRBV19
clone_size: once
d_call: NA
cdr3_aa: CASSITGRATEAFF
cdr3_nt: TGTGCCAGTAGTATCACAGGGAGGGCCACTGAAGCTTTCTTT

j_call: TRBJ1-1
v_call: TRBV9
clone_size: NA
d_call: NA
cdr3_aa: CASSPPRALIEAGKNTEAFF
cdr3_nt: TGTGCCAGCAGCCCGCCCCGGGCGTTGATAGAGGCAGGAAAGAACACTGAAGCTTTCTTT

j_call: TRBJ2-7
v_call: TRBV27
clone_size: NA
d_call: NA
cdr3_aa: CASSLIASSSYEQYF
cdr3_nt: TGTGCCAGCAGTTTAATAGCTTCCAGCTCCTACGAGCAGTACTTC

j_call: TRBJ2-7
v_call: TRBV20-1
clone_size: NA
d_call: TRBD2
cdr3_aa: CSAEWEGTHEQYF
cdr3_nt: TGCAGTGCCGAGTGGGAGGGTACCCACGAGCAGTACTTC

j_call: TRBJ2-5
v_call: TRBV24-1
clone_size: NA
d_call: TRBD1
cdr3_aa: CATSDLRGQSQETQYF
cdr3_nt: TGTGCCACCAGTGATTTGAGGGGACAGTCTCAAGAGACCCAGTACTTC

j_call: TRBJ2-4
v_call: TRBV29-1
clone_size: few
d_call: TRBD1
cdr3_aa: CSVTGAIAKNIQYF
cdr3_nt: TGCAGCGTGACAGGGGCCATAGCCAAAAACATTCAGTACTTC

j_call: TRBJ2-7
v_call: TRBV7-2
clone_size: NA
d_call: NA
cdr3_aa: CASSLVHGETTYEQYF
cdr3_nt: TGTGCCAGCAGCTTAGTACACGGGGAAACGACCTACGAGCAGTACTTC

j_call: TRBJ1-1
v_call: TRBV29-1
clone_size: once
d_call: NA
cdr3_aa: CSVGGWEIGAFF
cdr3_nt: TGCAGCGTGGGGGGGTGGGAGATCGGAGCTTTCTTT

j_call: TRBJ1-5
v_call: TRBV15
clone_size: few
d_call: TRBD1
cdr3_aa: CATSPEAGQGGQPQHF
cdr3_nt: TGTGCCACCAGCCCAGAAGCGGGACAGGGAGGTCAGCCCCAGCATTTT

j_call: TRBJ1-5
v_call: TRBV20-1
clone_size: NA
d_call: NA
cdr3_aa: CSARRTGSNQPQHF
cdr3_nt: TGCAGTGCTAGACGGACCGGGAGCAATCAGCCCCAGCATTTT

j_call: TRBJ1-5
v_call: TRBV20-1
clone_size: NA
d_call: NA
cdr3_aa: CSARGRGAHSQPQHF
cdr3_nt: TGCAGTGCTAGAGGAAGGGGGGCGCATTCTCAGCCCCAGCATTTT

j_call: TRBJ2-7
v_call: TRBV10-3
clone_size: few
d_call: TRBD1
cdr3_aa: CAIGGQGTYEQYF
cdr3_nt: TGTGCCATCGGGGGACAGGGGACCTACGAGCAGTACTTC

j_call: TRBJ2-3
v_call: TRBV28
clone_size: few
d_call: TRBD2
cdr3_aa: CASSPGLAGSRPTDTQYF
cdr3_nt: TGTGCCAGCAGCCCGGGACTAGCGGGATCCAGGCCTACAGATACGCAGTATTTT

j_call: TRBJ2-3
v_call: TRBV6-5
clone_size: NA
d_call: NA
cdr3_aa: CASSMEQGTDTQYF
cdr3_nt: TGTGCCAGCAGTATGGAGCAGGGCACAGATACGCAGTATTTT

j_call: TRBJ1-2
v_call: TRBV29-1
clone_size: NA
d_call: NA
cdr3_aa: CSGGDGGNYGYTF
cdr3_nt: TGCAGCGGCGGGGACGGCGGGAACTATGGCTACACCTTC

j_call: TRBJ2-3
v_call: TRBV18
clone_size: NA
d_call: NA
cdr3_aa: CASSPRTPQSNTQYF
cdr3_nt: TGTGCCAGCTCACCACGGACCCCACAGTCTAATACGCAGTATTTT

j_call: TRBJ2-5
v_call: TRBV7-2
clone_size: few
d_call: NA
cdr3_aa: CASSLAGGPEETQYF
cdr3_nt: TGTGCCAGCAGCTTAGCGGGGGGGCCTGAAGAGACCCAGTACTTC

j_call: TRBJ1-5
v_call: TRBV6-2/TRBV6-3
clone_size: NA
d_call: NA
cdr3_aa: CASWDYGAQPQHF
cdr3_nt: TGTGCCAGCTGGGATTATGGGGCTCAGCCCCAGCATTTT